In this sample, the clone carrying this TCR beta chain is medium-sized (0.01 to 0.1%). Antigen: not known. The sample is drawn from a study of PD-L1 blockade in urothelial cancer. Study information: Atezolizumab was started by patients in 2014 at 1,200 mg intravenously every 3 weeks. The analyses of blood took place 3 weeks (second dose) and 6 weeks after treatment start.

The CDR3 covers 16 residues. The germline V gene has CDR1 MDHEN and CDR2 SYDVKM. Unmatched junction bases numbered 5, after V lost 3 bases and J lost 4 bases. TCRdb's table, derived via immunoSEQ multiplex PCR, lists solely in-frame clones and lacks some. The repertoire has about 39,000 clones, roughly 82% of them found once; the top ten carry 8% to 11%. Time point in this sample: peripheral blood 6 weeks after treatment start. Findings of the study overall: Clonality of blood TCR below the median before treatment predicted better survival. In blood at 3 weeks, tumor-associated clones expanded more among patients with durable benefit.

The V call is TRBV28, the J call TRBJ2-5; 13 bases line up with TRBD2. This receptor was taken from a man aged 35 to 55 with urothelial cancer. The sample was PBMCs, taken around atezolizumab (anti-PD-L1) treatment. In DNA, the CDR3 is TGTGCCAGCAGTTTCGGGACTAGCGGGAATGGAGAGACCCAGTACTTC. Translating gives CASSFGTSGNGETQYF.